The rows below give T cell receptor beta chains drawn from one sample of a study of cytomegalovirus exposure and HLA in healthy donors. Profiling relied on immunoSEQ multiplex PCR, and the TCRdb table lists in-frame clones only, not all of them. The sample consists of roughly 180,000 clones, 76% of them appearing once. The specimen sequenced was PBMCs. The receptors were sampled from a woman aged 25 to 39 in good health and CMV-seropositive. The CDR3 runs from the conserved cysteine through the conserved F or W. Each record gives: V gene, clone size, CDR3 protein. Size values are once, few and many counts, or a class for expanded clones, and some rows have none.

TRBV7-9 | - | CSSSHWTPRGAKNIQYF
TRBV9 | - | CASSVPGTGELFF
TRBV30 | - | CAWRATGTDREKLFF
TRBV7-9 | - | CASSLSRGARTEAFF
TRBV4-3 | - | CASSQDREGSGPQHF
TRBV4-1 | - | CASSPPGTTNEKLFF
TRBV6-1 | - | CASSEVVAATEYGYTF
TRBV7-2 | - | CASSSFPRDRGDEQYF
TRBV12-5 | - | CASGGRGGLAERTQYF
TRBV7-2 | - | CASSLGGGGAIQYF
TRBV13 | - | CASSSLGSGGSTGELFF
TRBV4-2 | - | CASSRELRESQHF
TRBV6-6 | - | CASRKTSGGVGGELFF
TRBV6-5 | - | CASSVAGRGLEQYF
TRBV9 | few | CASGSSGNAYEQYF
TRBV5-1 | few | CASSLVQGAYEQYF
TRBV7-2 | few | CASSLRIDRVVYGYTF
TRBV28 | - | CASSSLGLAYEQYF
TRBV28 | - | CASSSPTTNTEAFF
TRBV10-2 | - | CASIKGQGEGDGYTF
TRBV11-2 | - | CASSLGTTYEQYF
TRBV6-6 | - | CASRLQGLQEKLFF
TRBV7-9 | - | CASSLNSGQETQYF
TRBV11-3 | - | CASSSREGEGNEKLFF
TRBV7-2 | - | CASSLRGTAYEQYF
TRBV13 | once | CASSPDRGSTDTQYF
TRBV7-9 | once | CASSFPGGAGEVYNEQFF
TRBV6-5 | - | CASSTRGSNQPQHF
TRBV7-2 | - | CASSLYETQYF
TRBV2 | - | CASSLDRDEQYF